These 17 T cell receptor beta chains were sequenced from one sample in a study of blood T cell repertoires in COVID-19. Assay used: immunoSEQ multiplex PCR; TCRdb lists only in-frame clones, some missing. The sample shows fewer than 250,000 clones, 88% of them seen only once. Specimen: peripheral blood. The receptors here all came from a man in his sixties or seventies with acute or convalescent COVID-19.

The rearrangement links TRBV12-3 or TRBV12-4 to TRBJ2-7; possible D gene TRBD2, 6 bases. The germline V and J ends were trimmed by 4 bases and 12 bases, with 16 bases remaining between them. The CDR3 runs 12 residues. The CDR3 DNA reads as TGTGCCAGCAGTTCGGGACTCGGGTATCGGTACTTC. It encodes CASSSGLGYRYF.

The J gene is TRBJ2-7, the V gene TRBV5-6; 8 bases align to TRBD1. The CDR3 is 15 amino acids. The V and J ends lost 1 base and 12 bases, in that order; junction bases with no gene match: 15. Germline CDR1 is SGHDT and CDR2 is YYEEEE. The DNA of the CDR3 is TGTGCCAGCAGCTTGTTAATAGGACAGGGAAAAAGGATGTACTTC. Translation: CASSLLIGQGKRMYF.

The J gene is TRBJ2-2, the V gene TRBV7-3, with D possibly matching TRBD2 (5 bases). Germline V gene lookup returns CDR1 SGHTA and CDR2 FQGTGA. The CDR3 is made up of 14 amino acids. The V end was cut by 6 bases, the J end by 4 bases, with 12 bases between. This CDR3 is CASRRPAGTGELFF. The CDR3 DNA is TGTGCCAGCAGGAGGCCCGCGGGCACCGGGGAGCTGTTTTTT.

The gene calls are TRBV5-4 and TRBJ1-1, with D perhaps matching TRBD1 (5 bases). Trimming pared 0 bases from V and 3 bases from J, leaving 15 bases between. The CDR3 loop spans 16 amino acids. From germline, CDR1 is SGHNT and CDR2 YYREEE (reference sequence). CDR3 nucleotides: TGTGCCAGCAGCTTGGCCTTAGGGGTAGGGGACACTGAAGCTTTCTTT. This gives the protein CASSLALGVGDTEAFF.

This clone showed up just once. This chain connects TRBV6-5 to TRBJ1-1; perhaps TRBD1 as D (5 bases). V was shortened by 4 bases and J by 6 bases, with 12 bases between the two germline ends. The V gene's germline CDR1 is MNHEY and CDR2 SVGAGI. This CDR3 has 13 residues. The CDR3 region has the DNA TGTGCCAGCAGTTTTCCCGGGACTTCTGAAGCTTTCTTT. This sequence encodes CASSFPGTSEAFF.

The genes are TRBV9 and TRBJ1-1; TRBD1 agrees at 7 bases. From germline, CDR1 is SGDLS and CDR2 YYNGEE. Germline trimming cut 0 bases from V and 5 bases from J; bases unmatched to any gene: 4. The CDR3 runs to 14 residues. This CDR3 is CASSVVQGVTEAFF. CDR3 coding DNA: TGTGCCAGCAGCGTAGTTCAGGGGGTAACTGAAGCTTTCTTT.

Remarks on this clone: This CDR3 is also generated by other DNA sequences in the sample. The chain links TRBV12-3 or TRBV12-4 to TRBJ1-2; D remains ambiguous. The CDR3 extends over 13 amino acids. The V gene lost 2 bases and the J gene lost 2 bases, with 6 bases spanning the gap. The DNA of the CDR3 is TGTGCCAGCAGTTTACGGGGAAACTATGGCTACACCTTC. Protein sequence: CASSLRGNYGYTF.

This clone was picked up one time. The chain joins TRBV7-3 to TRBJ1-1, with 7 bases aligning to TRBD1. The CDR3 length is 13 residues. The J segment lost 8 bases and the V segment lost 5 bases, leaving 8 bases of the junction unmatched. CDR1 and CDR2 (germline): SGHTA, FQGTGA. The CDR3 DNA sequence: TGTGCCAGCAGCCTCGACAGGGATGCAGAAGCTTTCTTT. It encodes CASSLDRDAEAFF.

J is TRBJ2-7 and V is TRBV28; TRBD1 matches at 7 bases. After removal of 5 bases from V and 6 bases from J, the junction contained 4 bases not matched to a gene. Per germline, CDR1 MDHEN and CDR2 SYDVKM. The CDR3 is 12 residues long. The CDR3 spells CASSPGGREQYF. The CDR3 coding sequence is TGTGCCAGCAGTCCAGGGGGTCGCGAGCAGTACTTC. The whole variable domain, filled in from reference TRBV28 and TRBJ2-7, reads DVKVTQSSRYLVKRTGEKVFLECVQDMDHENMFWYRQDPGLGLRLIYFSYDVKMKEKGDIPEGYSVSREKKERFSLILESASTNQTSMYLCASSPGGREQYFGPGTRLTVT.

The chain couples TRBV6-5 to TRBJ2-2; no clear D gene. This CDR3 has 14 residues. The V and J ends lost 8 bases and 2 bases respectively, with 12 bases between them. Germline CDR1 reads MNHEY; CDR2 reads SVGAGI. The CDR3 DNA reads TGTGCCAGCGCATCCCCCGGTAACACCGGGGAGCTGTTTTTT. Amino acid sequence: CASASPGNTGELFF.

This chain joins TRBV19 and TRBJ1-6; D is ambiguous. Looked up from germline, CDR1 is LNHDA and CDR2 is SQIVND (reference sequence). Deletions cut 5 bases from V and 7 bases from J, with 15 bases between. The CDR3 extends over 15 amino acids. CDR3 amino acids: CASSLTRVLNSPLHF. As DNA, the CDR3 is TGTGCCAGTAGTCTCACCCGGGTCCTCAATTCACCCCTCCACTTT.

The V call is TRBV10-3, the J call TRBJ2-7, with 9 nucleotides matching TRBD1. CDR3 length: 16 amino acids. J gave up 7 bases and V 3 bases, and 13 bases lay outside the gene matches. Germline-derived CDR1 and CDR2 are ENHRY and SYGVKD. In DNA form, the CDR3 reads TGTGCCATCAGTGAACTACAGGGGGCCTCGGTCGGTGAGCAGTACTTC. Amino acids: CAISELQGASVGEQYF.

The genes are TRBV10-3 and TRBJ1-6; D ambiguous. Germline CDR1 ENHRY, CDR2 SYGVKD. V was shortened by 3 bases and J by 7 bases, with 10 bases between the two germline ends. The CDR3 spans 14 residues. CDR3 protein: CAISDEGGNSPLHF. The CDR3 coding sequence is TGTGCCATCAGTGACGAGGGTGGAAATTCACCCCTCCACTTT.

The rearrangement links TRBV7-2 to TRBJ1-2, with D possibly being TRBD1 (5 bases). Germline V CDR1 and CDR2: SGHTA, FQGNSA. This CDR3 region has 18 residues. V was pared by 7 bases and J by 0 bases, with 24 bases between. This CDR3 reads CASTLGGGRRLANYGYTF. In DNA, the CDR3 is TGTGCCAGCACCTTGGGGGGGGGACGGAGACTCGCTAACTATGGCTACACCTTC. Full variable domain (rest looked up from reference TRBV7-2 and TRBJ1-2): GAGVSQSPSNKVTEKGKDVELRCDPISGHTALYWYRQSLGQGLEFLIYFQGNSAPDKSGLPSDRFSAERTGGSVSTLTIQRTQQEDSAVYLCASTLGGGRRLANYGYTFGSGTRLTVV.

The chain joins TRBV15 to TRBJ2-7; 10 bases line up with TRBD2. The CDR3 has 17 residues. Trimming at V came to 2 bases and at J to 2 bases, leaving 9 bases not matched to a gene. Germline CDR1 LNHNV, CDR2 YYDKDF (reference sequence). CDR3 DNA: TGTGCCACCAGCAGACCCTCCACTAGCGGGACTACCTACGAGCAGTACTTC. Its translation: CATSRPSTSGTTYEQYF.

This clone was counted only a few times. The rearrangement uses TRBV3-1 (or the pseudogene TRBV3-2) and TRBJ2-2, with 13 positions matching TRBD2. This CDR3 has 20 amino acids. Trimming took 8 bases from V and 2 from J; bases not matched to a gene: 17. CDR1 is LGHDT, CDR2 YNNKEL, per germline (reference sequence). The CDR3: CASFPSGTSGIRINTGELFF. The CDR3 nucleotides are TGTGCCAGCTTCCCTTCCGGGACTAGCGGGATCCGGATAAACACCGGGGAGCTGTTTTTT.

The chain combines TRBV6-1 with TRBJ2-4, with 11 bases fitting TRBD1. The CDR3 consists of 16 residues. The V gene end was trimmed by 2 bases and the J gene end by 3 bases; junction bases not matched to a gene: 3. Germline CDR1 MNHNS, CDR2 SASEGT. Here the CDR3 DNA reads TGTGCCAGCAGTGAAAGGGACAGGGGGGGCAAAAACATTCAGTACTTC. Its protein product is CASSERDRGGKNIQYF.